The following is a TCR beta chain sequence with its context. Its antigen is not identified. The data belong to a study of cytotoxic CD8 clonotypes in ibrutinib-treated CLL. In the study overall: On average, each sample had about 250,000 productive templates and about 89,000 productive rearrangements.

CDR3 size: 15 residues. Germline V lookup: CDR1 MDHEN, CDR2 SYDVKM. The J segment lost 0 bases and the V segment lost 6 bases, leaving 4 bases of the junction unmatched. Target depth was 1 in 200,000 to 1 in 1 million T cells, about 10x per clonotype. Here immunoSEQ multiplex PCR was the method, and the copy in TCRdb shows in-frame clones only, minus some. The sample lists approximately 330,000 clones, 80% occurring once. Broader study findings: Treatment left the uncommon public clonotypes either contracted or stable in frequency.

This chain connects TRBV28 to TRBJ1-5; TRBD1 matches at 8 bases. The receptor comes from a human donor with chronic lymphocytic leukemia. The sample was PBMCs, taken before ibrutinib treatment. For the CDR3, the DNA is TGTGCCAGCAGGGGACAGGTTTTTAGCAATCAGCCCCAGCATTTT. Residues: CASRGQVFSNQPQHF. Using reference TRBV28 and TRBJ1-5 for the parts outside the CDR3, the full variable domain is DVKVTQSSRYLVKRTGEKVFLECVQDMDHENMFWYRQDPGLGLRLIYFSYDVKMKEKGDIPEGYSVSREKKERFSLILESASTNQTSMYLCASRGQVFSNQPQHFGDGTRLSIL.